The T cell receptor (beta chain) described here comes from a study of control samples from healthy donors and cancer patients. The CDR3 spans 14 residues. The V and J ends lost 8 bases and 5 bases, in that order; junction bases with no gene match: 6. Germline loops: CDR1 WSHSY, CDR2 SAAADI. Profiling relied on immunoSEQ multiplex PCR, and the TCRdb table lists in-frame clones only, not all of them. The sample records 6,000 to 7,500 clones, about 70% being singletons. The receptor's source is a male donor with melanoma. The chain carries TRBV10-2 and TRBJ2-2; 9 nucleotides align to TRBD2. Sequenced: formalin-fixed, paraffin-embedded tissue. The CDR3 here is CASGTGLATGELFF. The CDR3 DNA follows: TGCGCCAGCGGAACGGGACTAGCAACCGGGGAGCTGTTTTTT.